Listed below are T cell receptor beta chains from one sample, sequenced in a study of cytomegalovirus exposure and HLA in healthy donors. TCRdb's copy holds only in-frame clones and misses some; the assay was immunoSEQ multiplex PCR. The table records about 160,000 clones, around 75% of them present only once. Source material: PBMCs. The receptor set was obtained from a woman in her forties or fifties in good health and CMV-seropositive. CDR3s include the opening cysteine and the closing phenylalanine or tryptophan. D genes are given only for firm matches. Only part of the rows carry a size: once, few, many, or a class if the clone is expanded.

CDR3aa,CDR3nt,d_gene,v_gene,len,j_gene,abundance
CASSQGTGGYGYTF,TGTGCCAGCAGCCAAGGGACAGGGGGCTATGGCTACACCTTC,TRBD1,TRBV4-2,14,TRBJ1-2,few
CAWRTVAEKLFF,TGTGCCTGGAGGACAGTGGCTGAAAAACTGTTTTTT,NA,TRBV30,12,TRBJ1-4,few
CASSLGDGGSPLHF,TGCGCCAGCAGCTTGGGGGACGGAGGGTCACCCCTCCACTTT,NA,TRBV5-1,14,TRBJ1-6,NA
CASSRRGNTEAFF,TGTGCCAGCAGCCGGCGGGGGAACACTGAAGCTTTCTTT,NA,TRBV6-6,13,TRBJ1-1,NA
CASSLADTGNYGYTF,TGTGCCAGCAGCTTAGCGGATACAGGGAACTATGGCTACACCTTC,NA,TRBV7-8,15,TRBJ1-2,NA
CAWRDRGLLAFF,TGTGCCTGGAGAGACAGGGGCTTACTAGCTTTCTTT,TRBD1,TRBV30,12,TRBJ1-1,NA
CASSSSKNRQGLSGANVLTF,TGTGCCAGCAGCTCATCCAAAAACCGACAGGGGTTATCGGGGGCCAACGTCCTGACTTTC,TRBD1,TRBV5-4,20,TRBJ2-6,NA
CASSGNRGGYTF,TGTGCCAGCTCAGGGAACAGGGGCGGCTACACCTTC,TRBD1,TRBV18,12,TRBJ1-2,NA
CASSEFTVEQYF,TGTGCCAGCAGTGAATTTACTGTCGAGCAGTACTTC,NA,TRBV2,12,TRBJ2-7,many
CASSWTSDNEQFF,TGTGCCAGCAGCTGGACTAGCGACAATGAGCAGTTCTTC,TRBD2,TRBV13,13,TRBJ2-1,NA
CASSVSGRTEAFF,TGTGCCAGCAGTGTATCGGGTAGGACTGAAGCTTTCTTT,NA,TRBV2,13,TRBJ1-1,NA
CASSLDSGQGAVEQYF,TGTGCCAGCAGCTTAGATAGTGGACAGGGGGCCGTCGAGCAGTACTTC,TRBD1,TRBV11-2,16,TRBJ2-7,NA
CASSFTGETTNEKLFF,TGTGCCAGCAGCTTTACAGGGGAGACAACTAATGAAAAACTGTTTTTT,TRBD1,TRBV7-9,16,TRBJ1-4,NA
CASSLRIDTHNEQFF,TGTGCCAGCAGCTTACGAATCGACACTCACAATGAGCAGTTCTTC,NA,TRBV7-9,15,TRBJ2-1,NA
CASCVPGTESYGYTF,TGCGCCAGTTGTGTACCCGGGACAGAAAGCTATGGCTACACCTTC,TRBD1,TRBV5-1,15,TRBJ1-2,once
CASSARGGNTIYF,TGTGCCAGCAGCGCCAGGGGTGGAAACACCATATATTTT,NA,TRBV7-6,13,TRBJ1-3,NA
CASSLKGAYEQYF,TGTGCCAGCAGCTTGAAGGGGGCTTACGAGCAGTACTTC,TRBD1,TRBV5-6,13,TRBJ2-7,NA
CASSLQGLGEAFF,TGTGCCAGTAGCCTACAGGGGTTGGGTGAAGCTTTCTTT,TRBD1,TRBV19,13,TRBJ1-1,NA
CASSVSGGPQNIQYF,TGTGCCAGCAGTGTTAGCGGGGGGCCCCAAAACATTCAGTACTTC,TRBD2,TRBV6-1,15,TRBJ2-4,NA
CAWGLQETQYF,TGTGCCTGGGGGCTTCAAGAGACCCAGTACTTC,NA,TRBV30,11,TRBJ2-5,NA
CASSILGGGQGNEKLFF,TGTGCCAGCAGCATCTTAGGGGGGGGACAGGGCAATGAAAAACTGTTTTTT,TRBD1,TRBV4-2,17,TRBJ1-4,NA
CASARSGGNYSPLHF,TGTGCCAGCGCCCGTAGCGGGGGGAACTATTCACCCCTCCACTTT,NA,TRBV2,15,TRBJ1-6,NA
CSVNFQETQYF,TGCAGCGTAAACTTTCAAGAGACCCAGTACTTC,NA,TRBV29-1,11,TRBJ2-5,NA
CASRRDSLFSIYF,TGTGCCAGCAGGAGGGACAGCTTATTTTCCATATATTTT,TRBD1,TRBV2,13,TRBJ1-3,NA
CAISEWTSGSYNEQFF,TGTGCCATCAGTGAATGGACTAGCGGGTCCTACAATGAGCAGTTCTTC,TRBD2,TRBV10-3,16,TRBJ2-1,NA
CASSLAGEQGNQPQHF,TGTGCCAGCAGCTTAGCTGGGGAGCAGGGCAATCAGCCCCAGCATTTT,NA,TRBV7-8,16,TRBJ1-5,NA
CASSYARSSGANVLTF,TGTGCCAGCAGTTACGCACGGAGCTCTGGGGCCAACGTCCTGACTTTC,NA,TRBV6-5,16,TRBJ2-6,NA